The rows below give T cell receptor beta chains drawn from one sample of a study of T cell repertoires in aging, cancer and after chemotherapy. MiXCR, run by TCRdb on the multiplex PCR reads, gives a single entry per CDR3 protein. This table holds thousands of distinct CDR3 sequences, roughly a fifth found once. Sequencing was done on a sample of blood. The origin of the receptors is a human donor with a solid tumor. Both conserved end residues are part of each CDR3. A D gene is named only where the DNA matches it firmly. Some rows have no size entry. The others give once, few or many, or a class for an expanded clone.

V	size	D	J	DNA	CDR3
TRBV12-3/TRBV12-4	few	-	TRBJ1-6	TGTGCCAGCAGTTTAGCAGCTCAGGGACGTTCACCCCTCCACTTT	CASSLAAQGRSPLHF
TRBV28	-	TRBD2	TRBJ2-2	TGTGCCAGCAGTTTATGGACTAGCGGGAGCACCGGGGAGCTGTTTTTT	CASSLWTSGSTGELFF
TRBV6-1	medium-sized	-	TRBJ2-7	TGTGCCAGCAGTGAAGGGGAAGGGTCCCCATCCTACGAGCAGTACTTC	CASSEGEGSPSYEQYF
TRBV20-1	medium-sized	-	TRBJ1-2	TGCAGTGCTAGACGTCGGGGACCTAGCATTAACTATGGCTACACCTTC	CSARRRGPSINYGYTF
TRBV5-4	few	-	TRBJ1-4	TGTGCCAGCAGCTTGGCAGGGAATGAAAAACTGTTTTTT	CASSLAGNEKLFF
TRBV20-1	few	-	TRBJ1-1	TGCAGTGCTAGAGTCTACCGGGAAAAGCGCGGTACAATGAACACTGAAGCTTTCTTT	CSARVYREKRGTMNTEAFF
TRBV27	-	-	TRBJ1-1	TGTGCCAGCAGCTTAGGACAGAGGAACACTAAAGCTTTCTTT	CASSLGQRNTKAFF
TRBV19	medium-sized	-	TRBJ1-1	TGTGCCAGTAGTATAGCGGACCGCTGGAACACTGAAGCTTTCTTT	CASSIADRWNTEAFF
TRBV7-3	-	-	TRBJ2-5	TGTGCCAGCAGCTTAATTGTCGAAGAGACCCAGTACTTC	CASSLIVEETQYF
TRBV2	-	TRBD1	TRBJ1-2	TGTGCCAGCAGGAATTTACAGGGGGCGTTC	CASRNLQGAF
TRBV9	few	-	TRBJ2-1	TGTGCCAGCAGCGTAGGGGTCTTCTACAATGAGCAGTTCTTC	CASSVGVFYNEQFF
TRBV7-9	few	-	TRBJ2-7	TGTGCCAGCAGCTTTCGCGGCAGGGTGGGTTCCTACGAGCAGTACTTC	CASSFRGRVGSYEQYF